The 2 T cell receptor beta chains presented below share a single source sample, sequenced in a study of PD-1 blockade in classical Hodgkin lymphoma. Clones were sequenced by immunoSEQ multiplex PCR, and TCRdb holds only the in-frame ones, with some missing. In the table there are tens of thousands of clones, roughly 90% of which are singletons. Time point meaning: newly diagnosed, previously untreated cHL patient sample. The specimen sequenced was peripheral blood mononuclear cells (PBMCs). These receptors were collected from a human donor with classical Hodgkin lymphoma.

The rearrangement links TRBV9 to TRBJ2-2, with a weak D call TRBD2 (5 bases). V was pared by 7 bases and J by 4 bases, with 17 bases between. CDR3 length: 15 residues. From germline, CDR1 is SGDLS and CDR2 YYNGEE. CDR3 in DNA: TGTGCCAGCTGCCTAGGCGCGGGTAGCACCGGGGAGCTGTTTTTT. Translation: CASCLGAGSTGELFF.

V and J are TRBV28 and TRBJ1-5; D is possibly TRBD1 (5 bases). CDR1 and CDR2 (germline): MDHEN, SYDVKM. This CDR3 comprises 13 residues. Trimming shortened V by 8 bases and J by 3 bases, and 11 bases separated the two germline ends. The CDR3, as DNA: TGTGCCAGCTCGACAGTGATCAATCAGCCCCAGCATTTT. Encoded protein: CASSTVINQPQHF.